Shown below are 23 T cell receptor beta chains from a single sample sequenced in a study of cytomegalovirus exposure and HLA in healthy donors. With 60 Vbeta and 13 Jbeta primers, the PCR was carried out. Repertoires were generated with immunoSEQ multiplex PCR, while TCRdb's copy carries only in-frame clones and drops some. Among under 110,000 clones, 60% to 85% were seen once, and the ten largest hold approximately 2.6%. The specimen was PBMCs. The receptors come from a male donor in good health and CMV-seropositive.

The chain employs TRBV7-2 and TRBJ2-1; 9 bases line up with TRBD2. The V and J ends lost 5 bases and 8 bases, in that order; junction bases with no gene match: 10. Germline V lookup: CDR1 SGHTA, CDR2 FQGNSA. The CDR3 contains 15 residues. The CDR3 spells CASSPGAGGMYEQFF. The CDR3 coding sequence is TGTGCCAGCAGCCCCGGAGCGGGGGGTATGTATGAGCAGTTCTTC.

The chain employs TRBV28 and TRBJ1-5; 7 nucleotides match TRBD1. Germline V gene sequence: CDR1 MDHEN, CDR2 SYDVKM. This CDR3 is built from 15 residues. V lost 3 bases to trimming and J lost 11 bases; unmatched junction nucleotides: 13. CDR3 nucleotides: TGTGCCAGCAGTTTCGGGGACCTGACAGGGACGTCCCAGCATTTT. Translated: CASSFGDLTGTSQHF. Full variable domain (outside the CDR3, taken from reference TRBV28 and TRBJ1-5): DVKVTQSSRYLVKRTGEKVFLECVQDMDHENMFWYRQDPGLGLRLIYFSYDVKMKEKGDIPEGYSVSREKKERFSLILESASTNQTSMYLCASSFGDLTGTSQHFGDGTRLSIL.

The V gene is TRBV6-1, the J gene TRBJ2-1; a possible D gene is TRBD1 (5 bases). V lost 3 bases, J lost 15 bases, and 18 bases lay in between. The CDR3 runs to 13 residues. CDR1 is MNHNS, CDR2 SASEGT, per germline. This CDR3 is CASSDVLGPRPFF. For the CDR3, the DNA is TGTGCCAGCAGTGATGTGTTGGGGCCCCGGCCGTTCTTC.

The chain has TRBV7-2 and TRBJ2-7; 8 bases line up with TRBD1. V was pared by 1 base and J by 2 bases, with 7 bases of the junction left unmatched. The germline V gene encodes CDR1 SGHTA and CDR2 FQGNSA. CDR3 length: 16 amino acids. The CDR3 coding sequence is TGTGCCAGCAGCTTAGTTTCCAGGGGGCGCACCTACGAGCAGTACTTC. It yields the protein CASSLVSRGRTYEQYF. The variable domain in full, completed from reference TRBV7-2 and TRBJ2-7, reads GAGVSQSPSNKVTEKGKDVELRCDPISGHTALYWYRQSLGQGLEFLIYFQGNSAPDKSGLPSDRFSAERTGGSVSTLTIQRTQQEDSAVYLCASSLVSRGRTYEQYFGPGTRLTVT.

The chain uses TRBV7-7 and TRBJ2-5; 8 bases align to TRBD2. This CDR3 comprises 15 residues. The ends lost 5 bases at V and 4 bases at J; junction bases unmatched: 9. CDR1 SSHAT and CDR2 FNYEAQ come from the germline V gene (reference sequence). CDR3 nucleotides: TGTGCCAGCAGCCCTCAGGCTAGCGGGTTAGAGACCCAGTACTTC. Amino acid sequence: CASSPQASGLETQYF.

This clone was seen more than once but under ten times. CDR3 sequence (DNA): TGTGCCAGCATAGTCGGCAGGGCGTCCTCCTACAATGAGCAGTTCTTC. Translating it yields CASIVGRASSYNEQFF. The chain carries TRBV7-9 and TRBJ2-1, with D perhaps TRBD1 (5 bases). This CDR3 is 16 amino acids long. Germline V CDR1 and CDR2: SEHNR, FQNEAQ (reference sequence). V was cut by 7 bases and J by 0 bases, with 16 bases left in between.

The V call is TRBV9, the J call TRBJ2-3; a possible D gene is TRBD2 (6 bases). V lost 2 bases and J lost 0, with 10 bases in between. The CDR3 length is 15 residues. Germline loops: CDR1 SGDLS, CDR2 YYNGEE. The CDR3 DNA reads TGTGCCAGCAGCGTTTTCGGGGGAAGCACAGATACGCAGTATTTT. Protein: CASSVFGGSTDTQYF.

This chain connects TRBV7-2 to TRBJ2-5; maybe TRBD1 (6 bases). The ends were cut back, 4 bases at V and 2 bases at J, with 8 bases in the middle. Germline CDR1 is SGHTA and CDR2 is FQGNSA. The CDR3 extends over 13 amino acids. The CDR3 sequence: CASSSDRQETQYF. The DNA of the CDR3 is TGTGCCAGCAGCTCAGACAGGCAAGAGACCCAGTACTTC.

The table lists this clone with a few counts. CDR3 DNA: TGTGCCAGCAGGGGGACAAGAAATGGCTACACCTTC. This codes for CASRGTRNGYTF. The gene calls are TRBV6-5 and TRBJ1-2; D possibly corresponds to TRBD1 (6 bases). Germline V gene data show CDR1 as MNHEY and CDR2 as SVGAGI. The CDR3 has 12 amino acids. Trimming pared 6 bases from V and 6 bases from J, leaving 11 bases between.

This chain uses TRBV29-1 with TRBJ2-3; D is undetermined. The CDR3 sequence is 12 residues long. The germline V and J ends were trimmed by 8 bases and 2 bases, with 11 bases remaining between them. Germline CDR1 and CDR2: SQVTM and ANQGSEA. CDR3 amino acids: CSSQLYTDTQYF. The CDR3 DNA follows: TGCAGCTCCCAGTTATACACAGATACGCAGTATTTT.

This chain connects TRBV5-4 to TRBJ2-2; 7 bases are a match to TRBD2. Germline CDR1 reads SGHNT; CDR2 reads YYREEE (reference sequence). This CDR3 region has 16 residues. Trimming cost V 4 bases and J 2 bases; bases outside gene matches: 8. In DNA, the CDR3 is TGTGCCAGCAGCGCATCGGGACTACGAAACACCGGGGAGCTGTTTTTT. Translating it yields CASSASGLRNTGELFF.

The chain carries TRBV30 and TRBJ1-1; a possible D gene is TRBD1 (5 bases). V lost 4 bases, J lost 8 bases, and 20 bases lay in between. Germline V CDR1 and CDR2: GTSNPN, SVGIG (reference sequence). The CDR3 spans 14 residues. CDR3 DNA: TGTGCCTGGACTTCCGACAGAACCGGGAGGGAAGCTTTCTTT. Translated: CAWTSDRTGREAFF.

This clone was observed a few times. The rearrangement uses TRBV5-6 and TRBJ2-5; weak D call: TRBD2 (6 bases). The end of the DNA is better explained by TRBJ2-7, so the J call may be wrong. CDR1 and CDR2 from the germline V gene are SGHDT and YYEEEE. The CDR3 is 16 amino acids. The CDR3 sequence is CASSLDLGGGSYEQYF. For the CDR3, the DNA is TGTGCCAGCAGCTTGGACTTGGGAGGAGGCTCCTACGAGCAGTACTTC.

J is TRBJ2-7 and V is TRBV19, with TRBD2 matching over 9 bases. CDR1 is LNHDA, CDR2 SQIVND, per germline (reference sequence). There are 17 residues in the CDR3. V was clipped by 0 bases and J by 3 bases; unmatched bases: 9. In DNA form, the CDR3 reads TGTGCCAGTAGTATAGATTGGGATAGCGGGGGACTCTACGAGCAGTACTTC. This sequence encodes CASSIDWDSGGLYEQYF.

The chain uses TRBV28 and TRBJ2-2, with a possible D match to TRBD1 (6 bases). Germline V gene lookup returns CDR1 MDHEN and CDR2 SYDVKM. There are 13 residues in the CDR3. With 8 bases removed from V and 5 bases from J, the gap between germline ends came to 12 bases. CDR3 DNA sequence: TGTGCCAGCGTCCACAGGGTGACCGGGGAGCTGTTTTTT. It yields the protein CASVHRVTGELFF.

The rearrangement uses TRBV2 and TRBJ2-7; possibly TRBD2 for D (6 bases). This CDR3 spans 12 amino acids. From germline, CDR1 is SNHLY and CDR2 FYNNEI. V shed 2 bases and J shed 10 bases, with 12 bases lying between them. CDR3 region: CASSERRRAQYF. CDR3 nucleotide sequence: TGTGCCAGCAGTGAAAGGAGGAGGGCTCAGTACTTC.

This clone was recorded many times. The CDR3 DNA is TGCGCCAGCAGCTTCGCAGGGGGCACCGCCGGGGAGCTGTTTTTT. Amino acid sequence: CASSFAGGTAGELFF. The V and J genes are TRBV5-1 and TRBJ2-2; 8 nucleotides agree with TRBD1. The CDR3 extends over 15 amino acids. Germline-derived CDR1 and CDR2 are SGHRS and YFSETQ. Trimming took 2 bases from V and 6 from J; bases not matched to a gene: 6.

This chain uses TRBV7-9 with TRBJ1-1; D unresolved. From germline, CDR1 is SEHNR and CDR2 FQNEAQ (reference sequence). CDR3 size: 15 residues. V lost 7 bases to trimming and J lost 0 bases, with 15 bases between them. The CDR3 region is CASTLSVFLNTEAFF. DNA for the CDR3: TGTGCCAGCACCCTATCTGTCTTTTTGAACACTGAAGCTTTCTTT.

In this sample, this clone turned up once. The chain couples TRBV25-1 to TRBJ2-7; 8 positions match TRBD1. The CDR3 has 15 residues. Germline V gene sequence: CDR1 MGHDK, CDR2 SYGVNS. The V and J ends lost 4 bases and 3 bases, in that order; junction bases with no gene match: 8. CDR3 in DNA: TGTGCCAGCAGTGCAACAGGGGGACGCGGCTACGAGCAGTACTTC. Encoded protein: CASSATGGRGYEQYF.

This clone has only one observation. The chain carries TRBV7-6 and TRBJ2-7; 11 nucleotides agree with TRBD2. The CDR3 consists of 18 residues. Germline V gene data show CDR1 as SGHVS and CDR2 as FNYEAQ. Unmatched junction bases numbered 12, after V lost 4 bases and J lost 1 base. CDR3 in amino acids: CASSSSTSGRGESYEQYF. CDR3 bases: TGTGCCAGCAGCTCTAGTACTAGCGGGAGAGGGGAGTCCTACGAGCAGTACTTC.

The chain employs TRBV9 and TRBJ2-2, with 7 bases identical to TRBD2. CDR1 is SGDLS, CDR2 YYNGEE, per germline. The CDR3 is made up of 17 amino acids. V dropped 4 bases and J dropped 0; count of bases not matched to a gene: 9. This CDR3 is CASSTPGGTPNTGELFF. The CDR3 coding sequence is TGTGCCAGCAGCACACCCGGGGGGACTCCGAACACCGGGGAGCTGTTTTTT. Complete variable domain (other parts from reference TRBV9 and TRBJ2-2): DSGVTQTPKHLITATGQRVTLRCSPRSGDLSVYWYQQSLDQGLQFLIQYYNGEERAKGNILERFSAQQFPDLHSELNLSSLELGDSALYFCASSTPGGTPNTGELFFGEGSRLTVL.

J is TRBJ2-5 and V is TRBV28, with TRBD1 matching 7 bases. The CDR3 length is 15 residues. V shed 6 bases and J 3 bases; nucleotides not matched to a gene: 10. Germline V CDR1 and CDR2: MDHEN, SYDVKM. CDR3 in DNA: TGTGCCAGCAGCCAACCCAGGGGGTTTAAAGAGACCCAGTACTTC. Protein product: CASSQPRGFKETQYF.

This clone has a handful of counts. V usage is TRBV30 and J usage is TRBJ1-2; the D gene is possibly TRBD1 (6 bases). Trimming removed 4 bases at V and 4 bases at J, with 10 bases between. The germline V gene has CDR1 GTSNPN and CDR2 SVGIG (reference sequence). The CDR3 has 12 amino acids. As DNA, the CDR3 is TGTGCCTGGACCGCGGGGGCCTATGGCTACACCTTC. Translation: CAWTAGAYGYTF. Together with reference TRBV30 and TRBJ1-2, the CDR3 gives the full variable domain: SQTIHQWPATLVQPVGSPLSLECTVEGTSNPNLYWYRQAAGRGLQLLFYSVGIGQISSEVPQNLSASRPQDRQFILSSKKLLLSDSGFYLCAWTAGAYGYTFGSGTRLTVV.